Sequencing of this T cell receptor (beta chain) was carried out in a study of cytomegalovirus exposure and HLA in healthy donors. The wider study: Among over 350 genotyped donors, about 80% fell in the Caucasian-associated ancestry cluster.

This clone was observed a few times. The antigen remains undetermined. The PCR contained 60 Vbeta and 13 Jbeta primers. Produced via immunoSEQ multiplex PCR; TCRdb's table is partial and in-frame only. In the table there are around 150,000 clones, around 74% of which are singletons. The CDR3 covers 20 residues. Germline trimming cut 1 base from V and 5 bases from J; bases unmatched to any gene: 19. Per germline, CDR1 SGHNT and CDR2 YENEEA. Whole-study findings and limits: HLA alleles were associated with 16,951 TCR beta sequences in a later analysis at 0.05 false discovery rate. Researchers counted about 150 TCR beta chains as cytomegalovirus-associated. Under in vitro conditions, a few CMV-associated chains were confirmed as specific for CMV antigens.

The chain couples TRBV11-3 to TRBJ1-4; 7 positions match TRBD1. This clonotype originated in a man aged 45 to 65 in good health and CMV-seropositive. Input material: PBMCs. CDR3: CASSLVSQGGGTGGNEKLFF. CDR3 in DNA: TGTGCCAGCAGCTTAGTCAGCCAGGGGGGAGGTACGGGCGGGAATGAAAAACTGTTTTTT.